The 2 T cell receptor beta chains listed next were all sequenced from one sample in a study of shared clonotypes between healthy human individuals (TCRdb year 2020). Library generation was performed with the immunoSEQ multiplex PCR assay. This immuneACCESS table, as held by TCRdb, lists in-frame sequences with V and J called but not all clones. Of the missing ones, under half trace to an unresolved V gene in checked studies; the others have no known cause. The sample profile shows approximately 2,000,000 clones; 85% to 95% of them were found once. Approximately 0.41% of the sample is taken by the ten largest. Sequencing was performed on naive CD4+ T cells from PBMCs. Interpreted using the paper, the cell subset or site label stands for: CD45RA+ positively selected. The receptors here all came from a man aged 18 to 29 in good health. Some clones in this sample may be carry-over from other donors' samples.

The chain has TRBV5-1 and TRBJ2-3, with 8 bases matching TRBD2. This CDR3 is built from 16 residues. With V trimmed by 4 bases and J by 0 bases, 7 bases remained unmatched. The V gene's germline CDR1 is SGHRS and CDR2 YFSETQ. The CDR3 is CASSRSLAGSTDTQYF. The CDR3 nucleotides read TGCGCCAGCAGCCGCTCCCTAGCGGGTAGCACAGATACGCAGTATTTT.

This chain links TRBV28 with TRBJ1-2, with 7 bases that match TRBD1. Germline values: CDR1 MDHEN, CDR2 SYDVKM. The CDR3 loop spans 17 amino acids. The V segment lost 6 bases and the J segment 4 bases; nucleotides outside the gene matches: 17. The CDR3 sequence: CASSSLRTGVVPYGYTF. The CDR3 bases are TGTGCCAGCAGCTCTCTTCGAACAGGGGTCGTACCCTATGGCTACACCTTC.